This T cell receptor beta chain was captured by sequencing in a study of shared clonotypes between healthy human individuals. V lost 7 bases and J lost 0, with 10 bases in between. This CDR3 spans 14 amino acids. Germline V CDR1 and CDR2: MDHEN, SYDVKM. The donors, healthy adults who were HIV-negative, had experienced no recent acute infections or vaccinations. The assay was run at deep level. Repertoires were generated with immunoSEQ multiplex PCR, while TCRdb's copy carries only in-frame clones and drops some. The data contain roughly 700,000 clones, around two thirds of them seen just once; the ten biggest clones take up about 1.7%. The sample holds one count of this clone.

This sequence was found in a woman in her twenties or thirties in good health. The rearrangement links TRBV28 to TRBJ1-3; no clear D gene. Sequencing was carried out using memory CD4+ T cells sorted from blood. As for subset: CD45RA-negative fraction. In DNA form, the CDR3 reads TGTGCCAGCACTGAGTCAAACTCTGGAAACACCATATATTTT. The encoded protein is CASTESNSGNTIYF.